The clone carrying this T cell receptor beta chain has a single count. This sample was included in a study of blood T cell repertoires in COVID-19. Overall study: The United States, Italy and Spain provided the acute and convalescent COVID-19 samples. PBMCs, B-cell-depleted T cells, or T cells were the source of the cDNA or gDNA that made up the material.

This CDR3 comprises 15 residues. V dropped 0 bases and J dropped 4 bases, with 13 bases sitting between them. Per the germline V gene, CDR1 is SGHRS and CDR2 is YFSETQ. Original data processing: The authors estimated nucleated cell counts from reference gene primer amplification. The table came from immunoSEQ multiplex PCR; TCRdb's copy has only in-frame clones and leaves some out. The V and J calls and clone size are taken from that table; D and trimming were inferred from the DNA. The repertoire holds 200,000 or so clones, with approximately 91% as singletons. The chain carries TRBV5-1 and TRBJ2-5; tentatively, D is TRBD2 (6 bases). This clonotype originated in a man between 60 and 70 years old who had recovered from COVID-19. Material for sequencing was peripheral blood. CDR3 residues: CASSLGLGTRETQYF. In DNA, the CDR3 is TGCGCCAGCAGCTTGGGCCTAGGGACTCGAGAGACCCAGTACTTC.